A selection of T cell receptor beta chains follows, all from one sample in a study of blood T cell repertoires in COVID-19. Only in-frame clones appear in the TCRdb table, and some are missing; sequencing was by immunoSEQ multiplex PCR. The sample lists some 190,000 clones; about 82% were seen once. Sequencing was carried out using PBMCs or T cells enriched from blood (not recorded which). The receptors come from a man aged 40-49 years with acute COVID-19. Each CDR3 is given without its conserved first and last residue. Clone size appears in some rows only: once, few, many, or a class for an expanded clone.

>TRBJ2-3|TRBV28|-
ASSPHPSGRPTDTQY
>TRBJ1-4|TRBV27|-
ASSFSGGEKLF
>TRBJ2-4|TRBV19|-
ASSRDRNIQY
>TRBJ2-6|TRBV21-1|-
ASRGVGANVLT
>TRBJ1-5|TRBV19|few
ASNDRGGVSNQPQH
>TRBJ1-2|TRBV30|once
AWSHNSNYGYT
>TRBJ2-7|TRBV4-2|-
ASSQDLSTSGTVYEQY
>TRBJ1-1|TRBV5-1|-
ASSFRTGDTEAF
>TRBJ2-2|TRBV7-3|-
ASSATGLGELF
>TRBJ1-1|TRBV28|-
ASRGTGGGWTEAF
>TRBJ2-2|TRBV30|-
AWRLAGWNGELF
>TRBJ1-5|TRBV6-5|-
ASSQQDQPQH
>TRBJ2-1|TRBV11-2|-
ASSLSQGNNEQF
>TRBJ2-5|TRBV7-7|-
ASSLGQSSGRMRETQY
>TRBJ2-1|TRBV7-3|-
ASTSGRDNNEQF
>TRBJ2-7|TRBV29-1|-
SVEDRPGQTPVQY
>TRBJ1-1|TRBV7-3|-
ASSFISTEAF
>TRBJ2-5|TRBV19|-
ASSAGQPETQY
>TRBJ2-7|TRBV4-3|once
ASSQGPLTYEQY
>TRBJ2-7|TRBV7-2|-
ASSLDGPGSYEQY
>TRBJ1-1|TRBV7-9|-
ASSRKGFAEAF
>TRBJ2-2|TRBV29-1|-
SVAVQSSGWNTGELF
>TRBJ1-5|TRBV19|-
ASSIGQWSNQPQH
>TRBJ2-3|TRBV7-2|-
ASSLASGRGEADTQY
>TRBJ2-1|TRBV6-1|once
ASSEQPSGSSYNEQF
>TRBJ2-3|TRBV10-1|few
ASSGLAGGDTQY